This TCR beta chain stems from a study of PD-1 blockade in classical Hodgkin lymphoma. Turning to this clone: Its target is not known.

Clones were sequenced by immunoSEQ multiplex PCR, and TCRdb holds only the in-frame ones, with some missing. The sample holds 25,000 to 30,000 clones, about 80% seen once. General observations from the study: The study reported lower baseline TCR diversity in newly diagnosed patients than in healthy donors. A significant rise in TCR diversity was seen by C4D1 for CD4+ cells but not for CD8+ cells. Baseline diversity resembling that of newly diagnosed patients was seen in complete responders.

Each and every patient relapsed after autologous stem cell transplantation, and patients got differing brentuximab vedotin exposure. Out of thawed PBMCs, magnetic negative selection purified CD4+ T cells. The source material was CD4+ T cells from blood, sampled at baseline. The receptor was isolated from a human donor with classical Hodgkin lymphoma.

The CDR3 sequence is CASSKSTGTEQYF. The CDR3 nucleotides read TGTGCCAGCAGTAAATCGACAGGGACCGAGCAGTACTTC. The chain employs TRBV7-2 and TRBJ2-7; 7 nucleotides line up with TRBD1. Losses at the gene ends were 6 bases for V and 6 bases for J; bases not matched to a gene: 8. Germline V gene data show CDR1 as SGHTA and CDR2 as FQGNSA. This CDR3 has 13 residues.